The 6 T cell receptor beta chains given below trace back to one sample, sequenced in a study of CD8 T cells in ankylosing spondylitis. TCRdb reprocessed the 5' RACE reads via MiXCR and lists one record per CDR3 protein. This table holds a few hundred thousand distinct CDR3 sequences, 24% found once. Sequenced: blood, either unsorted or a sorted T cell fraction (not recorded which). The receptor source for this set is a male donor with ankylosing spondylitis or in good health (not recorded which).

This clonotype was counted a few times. The CDR3 spells CAATRQGANTGELFF. CDR3 bases: TGTGCCGCCACAAGACAGGGCGCGAACACCGGGGAGCTGTTTTTT. The V and J genes are TRBV10-3 and TRBJ2-2; 7 positions agree with TRBD1. Per the germline V gene, CDR1 is ENHRY and CDR2 is SYGVKD. The CDR3 totals 15 residues. The V segment lost 11 bases and the J segment 0 bases; nucleotides outside the gene matches: 9.

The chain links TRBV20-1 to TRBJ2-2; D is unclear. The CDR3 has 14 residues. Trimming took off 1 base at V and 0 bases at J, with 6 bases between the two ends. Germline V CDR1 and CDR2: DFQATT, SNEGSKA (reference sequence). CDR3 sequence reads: CSARGQANTGELFF. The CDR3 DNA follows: TGCAGTGCTAGAGGGCAGGCGAACACCGGGGAGCTGTTTTTT.

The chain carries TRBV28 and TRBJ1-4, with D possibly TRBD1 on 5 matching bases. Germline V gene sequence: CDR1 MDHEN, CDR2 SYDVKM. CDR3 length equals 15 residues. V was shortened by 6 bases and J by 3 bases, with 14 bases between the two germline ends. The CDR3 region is CASRGPRAANEKLFF. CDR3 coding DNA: TGTGCCAGCAGGGGGCCCCGGGCAGCTAATGAAAAACTGTTTTTT. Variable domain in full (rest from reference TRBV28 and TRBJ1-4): DVKVTQSSRYLVKRTGEKVFLECVQDMDHENMFWYRQDPGLGLRLIYFSYDVKMKEKGDIPEGYSVSREKKERFSLILESASTNQTSMYLCASRGPRAANEKLFFGSGTQLSVL.

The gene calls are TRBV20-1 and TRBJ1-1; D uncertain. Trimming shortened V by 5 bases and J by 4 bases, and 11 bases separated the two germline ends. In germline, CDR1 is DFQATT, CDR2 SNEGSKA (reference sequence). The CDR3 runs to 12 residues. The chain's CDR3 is CSAGRRPTEAFF. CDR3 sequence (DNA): TGCAGTGCTGGACGGAGGCCCACTGAAGCTTTCTTT.

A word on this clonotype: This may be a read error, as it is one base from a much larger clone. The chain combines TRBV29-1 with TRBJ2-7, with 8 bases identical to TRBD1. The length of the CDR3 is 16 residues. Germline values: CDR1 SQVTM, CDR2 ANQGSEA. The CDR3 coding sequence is TGCGGCGTTTTACCCCAGGGGGCAGGGGGAGCCTACGAGCAGTACTTC. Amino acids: CGVLPQGAGGAYEQYF.

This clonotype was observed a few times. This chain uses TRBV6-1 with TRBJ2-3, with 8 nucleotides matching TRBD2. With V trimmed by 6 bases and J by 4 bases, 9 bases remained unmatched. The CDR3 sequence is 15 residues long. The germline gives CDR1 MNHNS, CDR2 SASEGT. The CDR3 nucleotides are TGTGCCAGCAGGGGAATTAGCGGGGAGCCAGATACGCAGTATTTT. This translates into CASRGISGEPDTQYF.